Detailed here is one TCR beta chain. The data are from a study of blood T cell repertoires in COVID-19. Sequencing was performed with immunoSEQ multiplex PCR; in TCRdb, only in-frame clones are kept and a portion is missing. This table has over 85,000 clones, 75% to 85% appearing once. What was sequenced was peripheral blood. The clonotype originates from a human donor in a cohort sampled during active COVID-19.

The CDR3 reads CASTQTTGNTEAFF. The CDR3 nucleotides are TGCGCCAGCACCCAAACGACAGGTAACACTGAAGCTTTCTTT. The rearrangement links TRBV5-1 to TRBJ1-1; a weak D match, TRBD1 (6 bases). Germline assignment: CDR1 SGHRS and CDR2 YFSETQ. There are 14 residues in the CDR3. V was cut by 6 bases and J by 2 bases, with 14 bases left in between. The complete variable domain, with remaining parts taken from reference TRBV5-1 and TRBJ1-1, reads KAGVTQTPRYLIKTRGQQVTLSCSPISGHRSVSWYQQTPGQGLQFLFEYFSETQRNKGNFPGRFSGRQFSNSRSEMNVSTLELGDSALYLCASTQTTGNTEAFFGQGTRLTVV.